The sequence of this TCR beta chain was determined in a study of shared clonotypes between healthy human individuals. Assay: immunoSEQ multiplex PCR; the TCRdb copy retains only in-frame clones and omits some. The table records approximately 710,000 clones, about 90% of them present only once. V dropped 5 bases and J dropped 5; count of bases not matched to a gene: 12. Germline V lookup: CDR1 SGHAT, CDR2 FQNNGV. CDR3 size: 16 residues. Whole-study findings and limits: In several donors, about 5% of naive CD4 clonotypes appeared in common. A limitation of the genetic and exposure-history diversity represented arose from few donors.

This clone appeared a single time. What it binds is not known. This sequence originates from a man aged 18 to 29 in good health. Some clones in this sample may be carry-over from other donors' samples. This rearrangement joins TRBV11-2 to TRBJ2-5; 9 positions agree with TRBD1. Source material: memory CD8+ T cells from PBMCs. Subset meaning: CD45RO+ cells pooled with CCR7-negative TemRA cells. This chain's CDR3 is CASSPRTGEAPETQYF. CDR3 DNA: TGTGCCAGCAGCCCCCGGACAGGGGAGGCCCCCGAGACCCAGTACTTC. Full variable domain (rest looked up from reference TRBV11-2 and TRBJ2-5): EAGVAQSPRYKIIEKRQSVAFWCNPISGHATLYWYQQILGQGPKLLIQFQNNGVVDDSQLPKDRFSAERLKGVDSTLKIQPAKLEDSAVYLCASSPRTGEAPETQYFGPGTRLLVL.